The entry that follows covers one T cell receptor (beta chain) sequence. This clonotype was counted a few times. What this receptor recognizes is not known. No quality values exist for individual bases; no much larger clone is one base distant. The CDR3, cysteine through phenylalanine, is 16 amino acids long. Of all the DNA, just the CDR3 is kept, 48 bases in frame from base 1. CDR1 is given as LGHNT and CDR2 as FRNRAP, both from the germline V gene. V was cut back by 0 bases and J by 8 bases, leaving a gap of 17 bases between them. This specimen belongs to a study of CD8 T cells in ankylosing spondylitis (dated by TCRdb to about 2017). Regarding the study in general: To find TCR variants linked to disease, the study profiled T cell receptor beta repertoires in ankylosing spondylitis patients and healthy donors. The full study cohort comprised 20 to 30 ankylosing spondylitis patients and roughly 100 healthy donors. Peripheral blood was sampled, and synovial fluid was additionally collected from ankylosing spondylitis patients.

What the work shows at the level of the full study, not this receptor alone: A CD8+ phenotype was shown by the disease-linked clones, which were found at relatively low frequencies in peripheral blood. According to the report, matched synovial fluid samples from ankylosing spondylitis patients were significantly enriched for the disease-linked clones. A TCR beta motif of several highly homologous amino acid variants appeared characteristic of blood from ankylosing spondylitis patients. Some motif variants were previously reported in synovial fluid and blood of reactive arthritis patients, suggesting common disease-initiation mechanisms.

The reads were generated on an Illumina HiSeq 2500. TCR beta libraries were prepared by quantitative 5'-RACE with molecular barcodes. The study's own analysis went as follows. A new computational method, built on a probabilistic model of VDJ rearrangement, was used to identify disease-linked TCR variants. TCRdb passed the public sequencing reads through fastp at Q25 and MiXCR, retaining productive beta sequences. CDR3 protein sequences are deduplicated, and each keeps its most common genes and DNA. Here the V and J calls rest on TCRdb's processing, not on the authors' analysis. The sample yields approximately 260,000 distinct CDR3 sequences; over 15% were counted once. The ten biggest clones cover around 32% of the sample.

Sequencing input: blood, either unsorted or a sorted T cell fraction (not recorded which). The chain was built from TRBV12-5 and TRBJ2-1, with the D segment identity uncertain. The origin of this receptor is a male donor with ankylosing spondylitis or in good health (not recorded which). The DNA sequence is given as TGTGCTAGTGGTTTGGTTTTCGGCCTAGGAGCCGATGAGCAGTTCTTC. The translation is CASGLVFGLGADEQFF.